This paragraph covers one T cell receptor beta chain sequence. The CDR3 spans 13 residues. V was pared by 6 bases and J by 6 bases, with 6 bases of the junction left unmatched. Original processing methods: Reference gene primer amplification in the assay estimated nucleated cell counts. Assay used: immunoSEQ multiplex PCR; TCRdb lists only in-frame clones, some missing. V and J calls and clone size come straight from that table; D and trimming were deduced from the DNA. The data hold 45,000 to 65,000 clones, with 75% to 90% observed a single time. This sample was included in a study of blood T cell repertoires in COVID-19. Looking at the study overall: Acute and convalescent COVID-19 samples came from the United States, Italy and Spain.

The rearrangement links TRBV12-3 or TRBV12-4 to TRBJ1-2; 8 nucleotides match TRBD1. The sequencing sample was made of peripheral blood. This TCR derives from a man aged 25-45 years with COVID-19, enrolled during active disease. CDR3 amino acids: CASRGQGGHGYTF. The CDR3 DNA reads as TGTGCCAGCAGAGGACAGGGTGGTCATGGCTACACCTTC.